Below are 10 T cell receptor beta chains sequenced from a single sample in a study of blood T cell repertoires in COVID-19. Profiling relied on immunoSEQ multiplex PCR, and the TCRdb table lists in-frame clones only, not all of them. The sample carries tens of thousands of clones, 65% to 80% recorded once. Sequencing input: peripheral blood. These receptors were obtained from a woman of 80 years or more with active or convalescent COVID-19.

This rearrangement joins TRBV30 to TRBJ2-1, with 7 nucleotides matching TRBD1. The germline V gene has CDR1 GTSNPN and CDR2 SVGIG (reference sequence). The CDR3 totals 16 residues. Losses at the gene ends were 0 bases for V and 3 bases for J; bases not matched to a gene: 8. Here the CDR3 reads CAWSVPGTAFYNEQFF. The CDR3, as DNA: TGTGCCTGGAGTGTACCTGGGACAGCCTTCTACAATGAGCAGTTCTTC.

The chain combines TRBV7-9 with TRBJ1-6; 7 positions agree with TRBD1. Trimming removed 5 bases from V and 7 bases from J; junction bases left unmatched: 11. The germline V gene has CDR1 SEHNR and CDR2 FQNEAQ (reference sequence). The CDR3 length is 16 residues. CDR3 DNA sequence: TGTGCCAGCAGCGCTCGAGGGGGACAGAAAAATTCACCCCTCCACTTT. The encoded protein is CASSARGGQKNSPLHF.

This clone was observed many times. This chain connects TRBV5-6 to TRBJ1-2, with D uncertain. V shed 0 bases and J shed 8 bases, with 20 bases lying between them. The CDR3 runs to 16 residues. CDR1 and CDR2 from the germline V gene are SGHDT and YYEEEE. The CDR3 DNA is TGTGCCAGCAGCTTGGCGTACGGCTCCTATTCGGAGGGCTACACCTTC. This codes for CASSLAYGSYSEGYTF. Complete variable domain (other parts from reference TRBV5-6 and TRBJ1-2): DAGVTQSPTHLIKTRGQQVTLRCSPKSGHDTVSWYQQALGQGPQFIFQYYEEEERQRGNFPDRFSGHQFPNYSSELNVNALLLGDSALYLCASSLAYGSYSEGYTFGSGTRLTVV.

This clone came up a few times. DNA of the CDR3: TGTGCCAGCAGACCTACGACAGGGTTATTAGAGACCCAGTACTTC. Translation gives CASRPTTGLLETQYF. This chain uses TRBV5-6 with TRBJ2-5; 7 positions agree with TRBD1. V gave up 5 bases and J gave up 4 bases; unmatched junction bases: 11. The germline gives CDR1 SGHDT, CDR2 YYEEEE. The CDR3 runs to 15 residues.

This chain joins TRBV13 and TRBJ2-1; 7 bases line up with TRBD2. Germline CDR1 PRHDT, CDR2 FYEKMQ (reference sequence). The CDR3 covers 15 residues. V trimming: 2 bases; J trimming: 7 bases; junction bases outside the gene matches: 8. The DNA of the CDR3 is TGTGCCAGCAGCTTAACAACAAAGGGAGGGAATGAGCAGTTCTTC. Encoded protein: CASSLTTKGGNEQFF.

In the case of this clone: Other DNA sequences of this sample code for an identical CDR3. As DNA, the CDR3 is TGTGCCAGCAGTCCAGGACAGGGCGGCACCGGGGAGCTGTTTTTT. It is translated as CASSPGQGGTGELFF. The chain uses TRBV27 and TRBJ2-2; 8 nucleotides agree with TRBD1. The germline V gene has CDR1 MNHEY and CDR2 SMNVEV (reference sequence). The CDR3 covers 15 residues. V gave up 5 bases and J gave up 4 bases; unmatched junction bases: 6.

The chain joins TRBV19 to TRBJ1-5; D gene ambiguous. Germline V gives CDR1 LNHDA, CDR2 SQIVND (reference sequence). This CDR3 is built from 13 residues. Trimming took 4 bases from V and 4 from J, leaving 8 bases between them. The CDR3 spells CASSTFSNQPQHF. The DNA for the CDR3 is TGTGCCAGTAGTACCTTCAGTAATCAGCCCCAGCATTTT.

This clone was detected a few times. The CDR3 nucleotides read TGTGCCAGTAGTAAACTAGAGACAGGAGGTTTTAACTATGGCTACACCTTC. Amino acid sequence: CASSKLETGGFNYGYTF. This chain connects TRBV19 to TRBJ1-2; the D gene is possibly TRBD1 (6 bases). V was trimmed by 4 bases and J by 1 base, leaving 19 bases between them. Germline V CDR1 and CDR2: LNHDA, SQIVND (reference sequence). The CDR3 consists of 17 residues.

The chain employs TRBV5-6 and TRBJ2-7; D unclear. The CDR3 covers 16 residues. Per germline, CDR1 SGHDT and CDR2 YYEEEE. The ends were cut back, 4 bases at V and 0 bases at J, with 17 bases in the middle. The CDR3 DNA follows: TGTGCCAGCAGCCCCCTCGCCCTAGATACCTCCTACGAGCAGTACTTC. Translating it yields CASSPLALDTSYEQYF.

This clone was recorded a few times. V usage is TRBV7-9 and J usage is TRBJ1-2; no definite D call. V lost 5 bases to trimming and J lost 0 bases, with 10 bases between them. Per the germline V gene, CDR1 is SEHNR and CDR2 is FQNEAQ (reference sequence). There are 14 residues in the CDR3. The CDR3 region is CASSLTGTNYGYTF. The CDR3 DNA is TGTGCCAGCAGCCTAACCGGGACTAACTATGGCTACACCTTC.